The entry below describes one TCR beta chain. From germline, CDR1 is SGHAT and CDR2 FQNNGV. The CDR3 is made up of 12 amino acids. Trimming removed 5 bases from V and 7 bases from J, with 9 bases in between. The record originates from a study of T cell changes during pregnancy in multiple sclerosis. Using immunoSEQ multiplex PCR, the repertoire was profiled, and TCRdb retains in-frame clones only, with some absent. Counted here are tens of thousands of clones, 85% to 95% occurring once; the ten biggest clones make up less than 6%. This clonotype was sampled from a female donor with multiple sclerosis, enrolled in a pregnancy study. The chain uses TRBV11-2 and TRBJ1-5; unclear D gene. This specimen was CD8+ T cells from peripheral blood mononuclear cells, taken before pregnancy. The CDR3 DNA is TGTGCCAGCAGCCCGGGAGTCCAGCCCCAGCATTTT. Protein product: CASSPGVQPQHF.